The clone carrying this T cell receptor (beta chain) is labeled medium-sized (0.01 to 0.1%). The antigen remains unidentified. Trimming left V 6 bases short and J 0 bases short, with 8 bases between. CDR3 length equals 14 residues. Germline assignment: CDR1 MNHNS and CDR2 SASEGT. TCRdb re-called clones via MiXCR from the PCR reads. Seen here are roughly 30,000 clones, around 3.9% observed once, and the top ten hold about 3.2%. The sample originates from a study of metastatic and nonmetastatic thyroid tumors. Study-level results: Versus benign nodules, malignant thyroid tumors reportedly had significantly higher TCR beta diversity, in blood and tumor.

No patient received treatment before thyroid surgery. The material sequenced was blood. The chain links TRBV6-1 to TRBJ2-2; D unresolved. The receptor comes from a male donor with papillary thyroid cancer or a benign thyroid nodule (not recorded which). Some clones in this sample may be carry-over from other donors' samples. CDR3 protein: CASREMTNTGELFF. The CDR3 bases are TGTGCCAGCAGGGAGATGACGAACACCGGGGAGCTGTTTTTT.